The 3 T cell receptor beta chains below all came from one sample that was sequenced in a study of cytomegalovirus exposure and HLA in healthy donors. The PCR employed 60 Vbeta primers together with 13 Jbeta primers. The data were produced by immunoSEQ multiplex PCR, yet TCRdb's version contains in-frame clones alone and is incomplete. Of 150,000 to 200,000 clones in the sample, 84% were seen once. What was sequenced was PBMCs. These receptors were collected from a girl aged 10-17 years in good health and CMV-seropositive.

The rearrangement links TRBV4-2 to TRBJ1-2; 7 bases align to TRBD1. The germline V gene has CDR1 LGHNA and CDR2 YNFKEQ. The CDR3 covers 16 residues. Trimming removed 0 bases from V and 4 bases from J; junction bases left unmatched: 8. CDR3: CASSQDNNRDSYGYTF. DNA of the CDR3: TGTGCCAGCAGCCAAGATAATAATCGGGACAGCTATGGCTACACCTTC.

The rearrangement joins TRBV4-1 to TRBJ2-7; 8 nucleotides agree with TRBD2. The CDR3 covers 18 residues. The J segment lost 2 bases and the V segment lost 4 bases, leaving 16 bases of the junction unmatched. From germline, CDR1 is MGHRA and CDR2 YSYEKL. CDR3 in DNA: TGCGCCAGCAGCCTCAACCTTAAAGCGGGGGTGAGGGCCTACGAGCAGTACTTC. Protein: CASSLNLKAGVRAYEQYF.

The V gene is TRBV19, the J gene TRBJ1-4; TRBD1 is a possible D gene (5 bases). Germline-derived CDR1 and CDR2 are LNHDA and SQIVND (reference sequence). The CDR3 contains 15 residues. V was trimmed by 3 bases and J by 11 bases, leaving 19 bases between them. The CDR3 protein is CASSIFVGPQSKLFF. CDR3 sequence (DNA): TGTGCCAGTAGTATCTTCGTGGGGCCCCAGTCGAAACTGTTTTTT.